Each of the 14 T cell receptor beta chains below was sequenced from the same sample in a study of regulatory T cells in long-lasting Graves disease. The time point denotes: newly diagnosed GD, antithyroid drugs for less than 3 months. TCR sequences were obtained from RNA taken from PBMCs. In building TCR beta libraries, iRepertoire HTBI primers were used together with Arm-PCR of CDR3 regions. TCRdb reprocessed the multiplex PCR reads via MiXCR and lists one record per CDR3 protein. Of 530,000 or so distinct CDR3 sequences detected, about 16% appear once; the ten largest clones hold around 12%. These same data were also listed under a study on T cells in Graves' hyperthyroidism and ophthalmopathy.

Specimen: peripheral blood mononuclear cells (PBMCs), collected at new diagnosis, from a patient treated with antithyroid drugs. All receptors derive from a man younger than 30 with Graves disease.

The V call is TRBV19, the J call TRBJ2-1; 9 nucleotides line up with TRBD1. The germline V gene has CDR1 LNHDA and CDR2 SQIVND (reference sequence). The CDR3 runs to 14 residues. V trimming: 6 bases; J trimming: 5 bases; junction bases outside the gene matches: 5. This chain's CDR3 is CASRTRDRDNEQFF. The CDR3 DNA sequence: TGTGCCAGTAGAACCCGGGACAGGGACAATGAGCAGTTCTTC.

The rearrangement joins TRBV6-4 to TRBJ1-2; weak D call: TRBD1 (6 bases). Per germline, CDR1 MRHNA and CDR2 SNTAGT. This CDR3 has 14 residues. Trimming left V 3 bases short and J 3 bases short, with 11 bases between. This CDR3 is CASSEGADYYGYTF. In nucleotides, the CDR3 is TGTGCCAGCAGTGAGGGGGCAGATTACTATGGCTACACCTTC.

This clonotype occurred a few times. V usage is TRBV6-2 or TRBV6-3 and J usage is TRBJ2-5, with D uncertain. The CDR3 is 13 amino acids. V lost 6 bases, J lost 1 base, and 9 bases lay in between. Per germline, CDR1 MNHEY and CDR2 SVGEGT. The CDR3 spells CASRRHSQETQYF. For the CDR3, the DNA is TGTGCCAGCAGACGGCATTCCCAAGAGACCCAGTACTTC.

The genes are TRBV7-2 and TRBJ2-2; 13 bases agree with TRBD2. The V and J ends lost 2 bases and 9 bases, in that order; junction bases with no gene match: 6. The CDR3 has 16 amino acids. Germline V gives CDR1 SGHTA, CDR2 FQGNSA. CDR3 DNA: TGTGCCAGCAGCTTACCTCGACTAGCGGGAGGCCGGGAGCTGTTTTTT. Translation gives CASSLPRLAGGRELFF.

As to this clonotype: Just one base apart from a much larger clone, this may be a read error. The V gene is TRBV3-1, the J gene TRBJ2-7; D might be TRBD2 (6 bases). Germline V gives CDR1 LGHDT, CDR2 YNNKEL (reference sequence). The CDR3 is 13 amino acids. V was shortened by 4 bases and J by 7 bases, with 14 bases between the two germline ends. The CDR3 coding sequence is TGTGCCAGCAGCCTGGACTACAACAATGAGCAGTACTTC. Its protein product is CASSLDYNNEQYF.

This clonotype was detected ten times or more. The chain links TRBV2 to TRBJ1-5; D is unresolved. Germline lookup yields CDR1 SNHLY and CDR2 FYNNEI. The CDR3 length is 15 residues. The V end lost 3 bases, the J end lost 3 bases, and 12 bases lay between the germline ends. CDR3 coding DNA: TGTGCCAGCAGTGAGATGACCGGGGACAATCAGCCCCAGCATTTT. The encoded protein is CASSEMTGDNQPQHF.

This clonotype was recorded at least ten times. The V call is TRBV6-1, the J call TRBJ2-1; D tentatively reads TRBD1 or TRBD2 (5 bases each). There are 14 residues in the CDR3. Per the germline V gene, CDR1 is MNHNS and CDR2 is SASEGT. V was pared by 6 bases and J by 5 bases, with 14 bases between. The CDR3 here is CASSPRDQDNEQFF. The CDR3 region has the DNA TGTGCCAGCAGCCCTAGGGACCAGGACAATGAGCAGTTCTTC.

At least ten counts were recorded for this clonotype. The CDR3, as DNA: TGTGCCAGCAGCTCGACAGGGCGATACGGTACCTACGAGCAGTACTTC. Protein sequence: CASSSTGRYGTYEQYF. The chain employs TRBV13 and TRBJ2-7, with 7 nucleotides matching TRBD1. J lost 2 bases, V lost 4 bases, and 11 bases had no gene match. The CDR3 loop spans 16 amino acids. Germline V gives CDR1 PRHDT, CDR2 FYEKMQ (reference sequence). The full variable domain, in which reference TRBV13 and TRBJ2-7 provide the parts outside the CDR3, is AAGVIQSPRHLIKEKRETATLKCYPIPRHDTVYWYQQGPGQDPQFLISFYEKMQSDKGSIPDRFSAQQFSDYHSELNMSSLELGDSALYFCASSSTGRYGTYEQYFGPGTRLTVT.

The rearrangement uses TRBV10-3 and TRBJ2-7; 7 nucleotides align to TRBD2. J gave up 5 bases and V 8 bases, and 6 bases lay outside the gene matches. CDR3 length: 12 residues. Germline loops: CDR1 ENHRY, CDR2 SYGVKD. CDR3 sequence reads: CAIGGGTDEQYF. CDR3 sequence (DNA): TGTGCCATCGGGGGAGGGACCGACGAGCAGTACTTC.

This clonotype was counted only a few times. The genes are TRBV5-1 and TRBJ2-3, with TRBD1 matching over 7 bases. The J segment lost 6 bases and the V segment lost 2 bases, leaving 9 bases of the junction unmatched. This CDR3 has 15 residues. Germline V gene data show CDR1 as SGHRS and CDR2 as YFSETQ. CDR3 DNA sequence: TGCGCCAGCAGCTTCGGACAGGTTCGGTCGGATACGCAGTATTTT. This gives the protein CASSFGQVRSDTQYF.

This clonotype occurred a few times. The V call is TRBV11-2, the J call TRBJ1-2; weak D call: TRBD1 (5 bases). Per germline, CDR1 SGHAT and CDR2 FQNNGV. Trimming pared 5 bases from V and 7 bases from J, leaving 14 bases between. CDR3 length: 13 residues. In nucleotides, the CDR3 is TGTGCCAGCAGCCGTTATTTTGGGGGTGGCTACACCTTC. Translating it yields CASSRYFGGGYTF.

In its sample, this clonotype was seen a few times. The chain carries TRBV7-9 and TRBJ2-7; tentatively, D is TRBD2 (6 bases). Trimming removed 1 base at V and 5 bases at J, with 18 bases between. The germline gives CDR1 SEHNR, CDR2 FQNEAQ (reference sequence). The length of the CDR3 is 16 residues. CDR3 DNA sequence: TGTGCCAGCAGCTTAGGGGGACCGGGGGTCCCCGACGAGCAGTACTTC. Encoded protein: CASSLGGPGVPDEQYF.

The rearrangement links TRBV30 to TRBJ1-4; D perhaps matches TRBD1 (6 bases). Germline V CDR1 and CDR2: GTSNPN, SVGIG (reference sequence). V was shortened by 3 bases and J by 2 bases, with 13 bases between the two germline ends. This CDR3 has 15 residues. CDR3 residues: CAWSGGGWTNEKLFF. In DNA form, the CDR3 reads TGTGCCTGGAGCGGAGGGGGGTGGACTAATGAAAAACTGTTTTTT.

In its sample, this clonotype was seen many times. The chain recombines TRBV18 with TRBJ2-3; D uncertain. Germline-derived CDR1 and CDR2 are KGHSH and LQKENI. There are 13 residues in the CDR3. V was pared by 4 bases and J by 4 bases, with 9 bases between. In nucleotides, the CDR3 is TGTGCCAGCTCACAGAGTAGTTCAGATACGCAGTATTTT. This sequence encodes CASSQSSSDTQYF.